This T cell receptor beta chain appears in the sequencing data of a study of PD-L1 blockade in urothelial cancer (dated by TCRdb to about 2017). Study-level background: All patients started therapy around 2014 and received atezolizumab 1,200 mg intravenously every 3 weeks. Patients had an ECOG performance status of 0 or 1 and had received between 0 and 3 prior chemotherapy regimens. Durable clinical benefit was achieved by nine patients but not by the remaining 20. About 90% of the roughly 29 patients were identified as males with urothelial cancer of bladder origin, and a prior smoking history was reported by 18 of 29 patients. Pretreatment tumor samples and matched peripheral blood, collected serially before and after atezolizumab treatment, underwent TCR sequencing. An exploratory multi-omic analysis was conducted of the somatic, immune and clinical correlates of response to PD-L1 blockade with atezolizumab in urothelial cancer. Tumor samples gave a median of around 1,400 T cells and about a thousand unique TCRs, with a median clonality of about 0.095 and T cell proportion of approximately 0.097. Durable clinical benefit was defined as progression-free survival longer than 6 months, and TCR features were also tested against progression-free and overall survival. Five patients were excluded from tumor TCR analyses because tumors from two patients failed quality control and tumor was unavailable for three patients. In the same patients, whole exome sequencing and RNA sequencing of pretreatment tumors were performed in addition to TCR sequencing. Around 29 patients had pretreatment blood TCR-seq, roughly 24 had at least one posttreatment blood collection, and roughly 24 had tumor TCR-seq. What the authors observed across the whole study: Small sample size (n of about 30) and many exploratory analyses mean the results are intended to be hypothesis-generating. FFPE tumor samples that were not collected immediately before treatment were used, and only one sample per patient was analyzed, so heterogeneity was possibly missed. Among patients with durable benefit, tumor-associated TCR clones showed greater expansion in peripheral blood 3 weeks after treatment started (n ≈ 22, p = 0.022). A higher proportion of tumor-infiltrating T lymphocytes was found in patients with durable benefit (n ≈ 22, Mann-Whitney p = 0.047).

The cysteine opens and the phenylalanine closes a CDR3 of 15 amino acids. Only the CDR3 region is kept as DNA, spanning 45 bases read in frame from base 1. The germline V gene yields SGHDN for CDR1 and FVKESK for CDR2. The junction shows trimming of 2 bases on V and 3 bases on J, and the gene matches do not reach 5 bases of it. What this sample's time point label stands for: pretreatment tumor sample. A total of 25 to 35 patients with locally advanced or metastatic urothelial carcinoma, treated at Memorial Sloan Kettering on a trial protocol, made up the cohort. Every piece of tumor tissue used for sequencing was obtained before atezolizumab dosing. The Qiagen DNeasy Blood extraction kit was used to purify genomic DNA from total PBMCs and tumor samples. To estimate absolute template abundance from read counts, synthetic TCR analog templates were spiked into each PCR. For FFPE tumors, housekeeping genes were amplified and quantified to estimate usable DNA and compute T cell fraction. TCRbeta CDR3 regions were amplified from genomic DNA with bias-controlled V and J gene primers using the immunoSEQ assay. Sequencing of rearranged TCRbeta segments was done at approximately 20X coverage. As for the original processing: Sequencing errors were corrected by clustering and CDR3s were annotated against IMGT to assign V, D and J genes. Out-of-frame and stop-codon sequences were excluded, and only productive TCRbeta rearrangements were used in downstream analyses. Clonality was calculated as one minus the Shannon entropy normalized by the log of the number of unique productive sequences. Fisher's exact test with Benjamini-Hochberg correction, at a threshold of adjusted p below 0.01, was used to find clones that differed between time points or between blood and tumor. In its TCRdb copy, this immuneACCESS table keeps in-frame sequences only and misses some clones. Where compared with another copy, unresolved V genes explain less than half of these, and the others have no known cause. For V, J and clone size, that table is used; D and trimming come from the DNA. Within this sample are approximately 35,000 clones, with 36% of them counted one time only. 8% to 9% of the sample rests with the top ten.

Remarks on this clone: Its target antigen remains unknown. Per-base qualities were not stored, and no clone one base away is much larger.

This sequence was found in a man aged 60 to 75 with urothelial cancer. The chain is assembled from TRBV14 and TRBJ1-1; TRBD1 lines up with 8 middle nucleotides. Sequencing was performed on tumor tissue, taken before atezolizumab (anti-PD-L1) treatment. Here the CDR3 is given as CASSQYLQGDTEAFF. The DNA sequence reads TGTGCCAGCAGCCAATATTTACAGGGGGACACTGAAGCTTTCTTT.